This T cell receptor beta chain was sequenced in a study of T cell repertoires in cytomegalovirus infection. Study as a whole: Newly reported HLA-C-restricted and thoroughly characterized HLA-B-restricted CMV epitopes were employed. A matching HLA type, together with CMV infection, was signaled by public TCR beta signatures.

Germline V CDR1 and CDR2: LNHDA, SQIVND (reference sequence). The CDR3 sequence is 16 residues long. Trimming removed 3 bases from V and 1 base from J, with 13 bases in between. This clonotype appeared once. Its target is unknown. Regarding the study as a whole: Summed frequency of shared TCR beta families picked out CMV carriers who also had the relevant HLA. What dominated the ex vivo response were HLA-C-restricted CMV-specific TCR beta clonotypes.

From the reads, TCRdb called clonotypes with MiXCR, one entry per CDR3 protein. The table shows approximately 730,000 distinct CDR3 sequences, with almost 30% occurring only once. V usage is TRBV19 and J usage is TRBJ2-4; D unclear. The sequence was collected from a human donor in good health (CMV status not recorded). Some clones in this sample may be carry-over from other donors' samples. The input for sequencing was cultured CD8+ T cells from PBMCs, taken from culture after CMV antigen stimulation. CDR3 sequence reads: CASSISSTGAKNIQYF. CDR3 bases: TGTGCCAGTAGTATTTCCTCGACCGGCGCCAAAAACATTCAGTACTTC.